The clone carrying this T cell receptor (beta chain) was seen repeatedly, ten times or more. This specimen comes from a study of breast tumors, draining lymph nodes, adjacent tissues. V was shortened by 4 bases and J by 7 bases, with 13 bases between the two germline ends. From germline, CDR1 is MNHEY and CDR2 SVGAGI. This CDR3 has 13 amino acids. The lymph nodes were axillary draining lymph nodes from breast cancer patients. TCRdb re-called the multiplex PCR reads with MiXCR, one entry per CDR3 protein. Found here are about 180,000 distinct CDR3 sequences, around a third of them singletons; the top ten hold roughly 4.3%.

The rearrangement links TRBV6-5 to TRBJ2-5; either TRBD1 or TRBD2 may fit D (5 bases each). The sequenced material came from axillary lymph node tissue. The clonotype was recovered from a female donor with breast cancer. Some clones in this sample may be carry-over from other donors' samples. The CDR3 DNA reads as TGTGCCAGCAGTTGGGACCAAGAAGCGACCCAGTACTTC. As protein: CASSWDQEATQYF.